This TCR beta chain appears in the sequencing data of a study of HIV-infected patients and healthy controls (dated by TCRdb to 2013 to 2016). Turning to the overall study: Whether deep TCR repertoire sequencing of small blood samples from HIV patients could capture immune perturbation and reconstitution was tested in the study. The investigation overall reported the following: Compared with untreated HIV+ repertoires, healthy control repertoires had roughly threefold more distinct CDR3s and higher Shannon diversity. The observed differences in diversity could not be explained by the slight differences in age and sex profiles between the study cohorts. During therapy, a significant decrease in frequency was seen for HIV-associated CDR3s, whereas no significant change was found for CMV-associated CDR3s, although most of them became more frequent. Significantly different mean usage between HIV-infected patients and controls was observed for eight alpha and eight beta V genes. Size-matched repertoire data did not replicate the apparent post-therapy recovery of the Gini index in HIV-infected patients. The use of whole blood limited sequencing depth and precluded separation of the dynamics of distinct T-cell subpopulations. Processing was restricted to sixteen HIV-infected individuals, which the authors judged to be a major constraint on the generalizability of the findings. MAIT cell alpha-chain CDR3s were present at high frequency in healthy controls but severely depleted in HIV+ repertoires. Healthy controls shared more CDR3s between individuals than HIV+ patients, by Jaccard index and by count of highly shared sequences. HIV-infected repertoires showed significantly elevated mean Gini indices relative to controls, which possibly reflects oligoclonality. The study did not determine donor HLA types. The pairing of alpha and beta chains was not determined in the samples. Differing numbers of distinct sequences in patients and controls hindered comparison, and size-matching assigned excessive weight to rare events in the HIV-infected data.

Notes on this clonotype: Its specific antigen is unknown. No much larger clone exists at a distance of one base, and base qualities are not known.

Reverse transcription of 500 ng RNA was performed with SuperScript III using primers directed against the alpha and beta constant regions. Alpha and beta chain libraries were generated separately via chain-specific third strand synthesis with multiplexing indices. The protocol used a single primer pair to amplify all rearrangements within a chain, which avoided primer bias, and attached molecular barcodes to each cDNA molecule. Purified cDNA was joined by T4 RNA Ligase 1 to a 5' RACE adapter carrying a random hexamer and the SP2 sequencing primer site. With slow temperature ramps used to favor optimal annealing, second strand synthesis was primed from the SP2 site with Phusion polymerase. Two random hexamer sequences, both added before amplification and joined together, made up the 12-nucleotide barcode of each molecule. P5 and P7 adapter elements plus a second index were added in a short first PCR, which was followed by a roughly 24-cycle amplification PCR with P5s and P7 primers. The libraries went through 27 PCR cycles in total, were quantified on a Qubit, were sized on a Bioanalyzer, and were diluted to about 4 nM. Sequencing of the normalized libraries was done on an Illumina MiSeq using 2 x 250 paired-end kits. MinElute columns were the means by which the reverse transcription reactions were cleaned up, and the reactions were eluted into approximately 10 ul Tris-Cl. The adapter ligations were run for 20 to 25 hours at 16 degrees C, and AMPure XP beads at a 1:1 ratio were afterwards used to clean them. On the study's bioinformatics: Demultiplexed FASTQ files were processed with a modified Decombinator that output V, J, insert and barcode information. Sequences sharing a barcode but differing from the dominant sequence were discarded as errors, and barcodes clustered at Levenshtein distance 3 were counted to estimate original cDNA molecules. The R packages ineq, vegan, igraph and RCytoscape were used for downstream analyses, with IMGT nomenclature and CDR3 definitions applied. The authors computed V gene usage over distinct sequences and counted each TCR a single time to avoid skew from clonal expansion. Unique CDR3 amino acid sequences within a donor were connected in similarity networks whenever two sequences differed by a single Levenshtein edit. In the repertoires, a search was made for a compiled set of published HIV-specific CDR3s (over 80 alpha, approximately 770 beta) and CMV-specific CDR3s (fewer than 14 alpha, around 230 beta). It was shown by random subsampling to size-matched repertoires that the decreased diversity of patients was not caused by their lower sequence numbers. TCRdb ran its own pipeline on the public reads, namely fastp trimming at Q25 and MiXCR clone calling, and kept in-frame beta chains. For every CDR3 protein sequence, its rows merge into one entry that carries the most common genes and DNA. V and J calls and clone size were set by TCRdb, not the authors. The sample records 17,000 or so distinct CDR3 sequences, roughly 9% of which are singletons. The top ten hold 4.5% to 6% of the sample.

Whole blood was used without fractionating the cells, so the repertoire represented all peripheral T cells without sorting. About ten uninfected healthy donors were sampled as controls, a few of whom were sampled twice approximately 3 months apart. A roughly 2.5 ml sample of peripheral blood was drawn into Tempus tubes for RNA extraction. The TURBO-DNase kit was used to remove leftover genomic DNA, and GLOBINclear was used to deplete globin mRNA. Trimming removed 9 bases from V and 9 bases from J, leaving 12 bases between the germline ends. CDR1 is given as LNHDA and CDR2 as SQIVND, both from the germline V gene (reference sequence). The CDR3 contains 11 residues, cysteine and phenylalanine counted. The entry retains the CDR3 DNA only, 33 bases that are in frame from base 1.

This chain joins TRBV19 to TRBJ1-5, and the D gene may be TRBD1, 6 bases matching. Specimen: blood. This TCR derives from an adult in good health. The DNA reads TGTGCCAGCGGGGGCACCTGGCCCCAGCATTTT. Its protein is CASGGTWPQHF.